The rows below give T cell receptor beta chains drawn from one sample of a study of T cell changes during pregnancy in multiple sclerosis. TCRdb's copy holds only in-frame clones and misses some; the assay was immunoSEQ multiplex PCR. The repertoire holds tens of thousands of clones, with 90% to 95% as singletons. The sequencing here drew on peripheral blood, taken in the first trimester of pregnancy. These receptors all stem from a female donor in good health, enrolled as a control in a pregnancy study. CDR3s include the opening cysteine and the closing phenylalanine or tryptophan. A D gene is named only where the DNA matches it firmly. Not all rows give a size; the values are once, few, many and, for expanded clones, a class.

TRBV10-2,TRBJ2-1,NA,TRBD2,TGCGCCAGCAGTGTCAGCGGGAGGGCCTCTGAGCAGTTCTTC,CASSVSGRASEQFF
TRBV5-6,TRBJ2-1,NA,NA,TGTGCCAGCAGCTTGATCGCAGAAAATGAGCAGTTCTTC,CASSLIAENEQFF
TRBV6-1,TRBJ2-7,NA,NA,TGTGCCAGCAGTGAAAGTATCTCGGGGGGCTCATTCACCTACGAGCAGTACTTC,CASSESISGGSFTYEQYF
TRBV6-5,TRBJ2-6,NA,NA,TGTGCCAGCAGTTCTTATGGGGCCAACGTCCTGACTTTC,CASSSYGANVLTF
TRBV15,TRBJ2-7,NA,TRBD1,TGTGCCACCAGCAGATTTTCGGGACAGGGGCTATACGAGCAGTACTTC,CATSRFSGQGLYEQYF
TRBV10-3,TRBJ2-7,NA,NA,TGTGCCATCAGTGATAGATACGAGCAGTACTTC,CAISDRYEQYF
TRBV7-9,TRBJ2-1,once,NA,TGTGCCAGCAGCCTCCGGGTGCGTAACAATGAGCAGTTCTTC,CASSLRVRNNEQFF
TRBV2,TRBJ2-5,NA,NA,TGTGCCAGCAACAGTGAAGAGACCCAGTACTTC,CASNSEETQYF
TRBV5-4,TRBJ2-7,NA,NA,TGTGCCAGCAGCTTGGAGTCCGCGTACGAGCAGTACTTC,CASSLESAYEQYF
TRBV27,TRBJ2-1,few,TRBD2,TGTGCCAGCAGCCGACCTAGCGGGGGCCCACCGTTCTTC,CASSRPSGGPPFF
TRBV27,TRBJ2-7,NA,NA,TGTGCCAGCAGTGCTCTTGGCAGCGGCTACGAGCAGTACTTC,CASSALGSGYEQYF
TRBV28,TRBJ1-1,NA,NA,TGTGCCAGCAGTCGGCGGTCTGAAGCTTTCTTT,CASSRRSEAFF
TRBV27,TRBJ2-5,NA,NA,TGTGCCAGCAGTACCCACATGGTGGAAGAGACCCAGTACTTC,CASSTHMVEETQYF
TRBV7-9,TRBJ2-3,NA,NA,TGTGCCACCACCGAGTGGCGGGATACGCAGTATTTT,CATTEWRDTQYF
TRBV5-1,TRBJ2-7,NA,TRBD1,TGCGCCAGCAGCTTGGGGGGACAGGGGCTTTCCGAGCAGTACTTC,CASSLGGQGLSEQYF
TRBV5-3,TRBJ2-1,NA,NA,TGTGCCAGAGGACAGACCTCCTACAATGAGCAGTTCTTC,CARGQTSYNEQFF
TRBV5-1,TRBJ1-5,NA,NA,TGCGCCAGCAGCTTGGCACAGGGTGTTCAGCCCCAGCATTTT,CASSLAQGVQPQHF
TRBV28,TRBJ1-4,NA,NA,TGTGCCAGCAGTCCCCCCTCCCGTTTGAATGAAAAACTGTTTTTT,CASSPPSRLNEKLFF
TRBV5-4,TRBJ2-5,NA,TRBD1,TGTGCCAGCAGCCTTGACAGGGTTTGGGCCGGGCGGTACTTC,CASSLDRVWAGRYF
TRBV5-8,TRBJ2-1,NA,TRBD1,TGTGCCAGCAGCCTGGGACAGGTCGATAATGAGCAGTTCTTC,CASSLGQVDNEQFF
TRBV27,TRBJ1-1,NA,NA,TGTGCCAGCAGTTTCTCAGGGTACACTGAAGCTTTCTTT,CASSFSGYTEAFF
TRBV19,TRBJ2-5,NA,TRBD1,TGTGCCAGTTACTTCTTGGCGGGACAGGGTAGGGAGACCCAGTACTTC,CASYFLAGQGRETQYF
TRBV27,TRBJ1-2,NA,TRBD1,TGTGCCAGCAGTTTTAGACAGGGGGCGGCCGGCTACACCTTC,CASSFRQGAAGYTF
TRBV28,TRBJ2-1,NA,TRBD2,TGTGCCAGCAGTTTCGTTGTGACTAGCGGGTACAATGAGCAGTTCTTC,CASSFVVTSGYNEQFF
TRBV20-1,TRBJ1-2,NA,NA,TGCAGTGCCAAACACACGTATGGCTACACCTTC,CSAKHTYGYTF
TRBV28,TRBJ2-7,NA,NA,TGTGCCAGCAGTGCCCGGACAGCCTACGAGCAGTACTTC,CASSARTAYEQYF
TRBV6-5,TRBJ2-7,NA,NA,TGTGCCAGCAGTTACTCGCAGGAAAGCTACGAGCAGTACTTC,CASSYSQESYEQYF
TRBV10-3,TRBJ2-2,NA,NA,TGTGCCATCAGTGAGTCGAAGGGGCTATACACCACCGGGGAGCTGTTTTTT,CAISESKGLYTTGELFF
TRBV5-1,TRBJ2-2,NA,TRBD1,TGCGCCAGCAGGACGGACAGGCCTTACACCGGGGAGCTGTTTTTT,CASRTDRPYTGELFF
TRBV19,TRBJ2-7,NA,NA,TGTGCCAGTAGTAGTCGACAGAGTTACGAGCAGTACTTC,CASSSRQSYEQYF
TRBV27,TRBJ2-7,NA,TRBD2,TGTGCCAGCAGTGTGTCTCGGACTAGCGGGAGGCTCTCCTACGAGCAGTACTTC,CASSVSRTSGRLSYEQYF
TRBV5-1,TRBJ2-2,NA,NA,TGCGCCAGCAGCTTGGTCCCGTCTTCCCTCGCCGGGGAGCTGTTTTTT,CASSLVPSSLAGELFF
TRBV25-1,TRBJ2-6,NA,NA,TGTGCCAGCACCACCACGGAGGGCCCTGGGGCCAACGTCCTGACTTTC,CASTTTEGPGANVLTF
TRBV25-1,TRBJ1-3,NA,TRBD1,TGTGCCAGCAGTGGACAGGGGCACCCTGGAAACACCATATATTTT,CASSGQGHPGNTIYF
TRBV7-2,TRBJ2-7,NA,TRBD1,TGTGCCAGCAGTACAAGCTGGGACAGCTCCTACGAGCAGTACTTC,CASSTSWDSSYEQYF
TRBV5-6,TRBJ2-7,NA,NA,TGTGCCAGCAGCTTGGATATGTATACCTACGAGCAGTACTTC,CASSLDMYTYEQYF
TRBV7-9,TRBJ2-7,NA,TRBD2,TGTGCCAGCAGCCTGTCTAGCGGGAGTGCGAGAAACGAGCAGTACTTC,CASSLSSGSARNEQYF
TRBV28,TRBJ2-3,NA,TRBD2,TGTGCCAGCAGTCTAGCGGGAACTACAGATACGCAGTATTTT,CASSLAGTTDTQYF
TRBV5-8,TRBJ2-1,NA,NA,TGTGCCAGCAGCTTGGGAACTAGCTTAATTCCCCATGAGCAGTTCTTC,CASSLGTSLIPHEQFF
TRBV6-1,TRBJ1-1,NA,NA,TGTGCCAGCAGTGTATTTACAGGGTATACTGAAGCTTTCTTT,CASSVFTGYTEAFF
TRBV28,TRBJ2-3,NA,TRBD2,TGTGCCAGCAGCTCTGGACTAGAGGTCGATACGCAGTATTTT,CASSSGLEVDTQYF
TRBV11-3,TRBJ2-7,NA,NA,TGTGCCAGCAGCAATAGACAGGACAACGAGCAGTACTTC,CASSNRQDNEQYF
TRBV5-1,TRBJ1-1,NA,TRBD1,TGCGCCAGCAGCTGGGGGACAGGCGCTGAAGCTTTCTTT,CASSWGTGAEAFF
TRBV7-8,TRBJ2-4,NA,TRBD1,TGTGCCAGCAGCCCCCAGGGGGTTTACAAAAACATTCAGTACTTC,CASSPQGVYKNIQYF
TRBV6-6,TRBJ2-7,NA,NA,TGTGCCAGCACCCCGCGCGCAGGTACCTACGAGCAGTACTTC,CASTPRAGTYEQYF
TRBV7-9,TRBJ1-2,NA,NA,TGTGCCAGCAGCTTAGGGCAAAATAACTATGGCTACACCTTC,CASSLGQNNYGYTF
TRBV7-6,TRBJ2-1,NA,NA,TGTGCCAGCAGCTTAGCGCCCAGGGCCTCCTACAATGAGCAGTTCTTC,CASSLAPRASYNEQFF
TRBV5-1,TRBJ2-7,NA,TRBD2,TGCGCCAGCAGCCGAACGGATAAAGCGGGAGCCTTCTACGAGCAGTACTTC,CASSRTDKAGAFYEQYF
TRBV30,TRBJ2-1,once,NA,TGTGCCTGGAGCGGGGGTAAGGGCGGGGAGCAGTTCTTC,CAWSGGKGGEQFF
TRBV10-3,TRBJ1-4,NA,TRBD1,TGTGCCATCAGTGAGACACGGACAGGTAGCACTAATGAAAAACTGTTTTTT,CAISETRTGSTNEKLFF
TRBV5-1,TRBJ1-1,NA,NA,TGCGCCAGCAGCTTACTGTGGGGAGGGAGAGGCTACACTGAAGCTTTCTTT,CASSLLWGGRGYTEAFF
TRBV14,TRBJ2-3,NA,TRBD2,TGTGCCAGCAGCCCCGGGACTAGAGGCACAGATACGCAGTATTTT,CASSPGTRGTDTQYF
TRBV28,TRBJ2-1,NA,NA,TGTGCCAGCAGTAAAGAGGGGGTTACCTACAATGAGCAGTTCTTC,CASSKEGVTYNEQFF
TRBV5-1,TRBJ2-1,NA,TRBD1,TGCGCCTCAGGGGGCGAACACTTCAATGAGCAGTTCTTC,CASGGEHFNEQFF
TRBV2,TRBJ1-1,once,NA,TGTGCCAGCTCGGTAAAGGGGTCGGCTTTCTTT,CASSVKGSAFF
TRBV7-6,TRBJ2-7,NA,NA,TGTGCCAGCAGCACGGGGGACTCCTACGAGCAGTACTTC,CASSTGDSYEQYF
TRBV7-9,TRBJ2-3,NA,NA,TGTGCCAGCAGCTTACAACCCGGGGCAGATACGCAGTATTTT,CASSLQPGADTQYF